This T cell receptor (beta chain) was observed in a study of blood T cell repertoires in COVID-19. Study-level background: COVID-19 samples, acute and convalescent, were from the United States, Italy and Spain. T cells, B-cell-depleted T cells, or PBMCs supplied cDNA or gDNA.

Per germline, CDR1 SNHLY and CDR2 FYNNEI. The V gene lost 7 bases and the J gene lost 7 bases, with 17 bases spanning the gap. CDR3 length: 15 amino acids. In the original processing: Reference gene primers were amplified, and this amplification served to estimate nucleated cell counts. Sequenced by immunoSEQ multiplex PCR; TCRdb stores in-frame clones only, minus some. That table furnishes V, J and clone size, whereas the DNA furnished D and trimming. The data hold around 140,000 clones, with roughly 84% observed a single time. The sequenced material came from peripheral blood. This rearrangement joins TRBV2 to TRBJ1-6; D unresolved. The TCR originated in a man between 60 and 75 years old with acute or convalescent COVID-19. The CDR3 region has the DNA TGTGCCAGCACCCAAAGTTGGCATGGCAATTCACCCCTCCACTTT. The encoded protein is CASTQSWHGNSPLHF.